Sequencing of this TCR beta chain was carried out in a study of PD-1 blockade in mismatch repair-deficient tumors. Study results and limitations: Tumor-resident clones, often absent from pretreatment blood, expanded after pembrolizumab and then contracted.

Mismatch repair deficiency was confirmed in all patients, by PCR or immunohistochemistry. A few pembrolizumab responders had their TCRs sequenced. Remarks on this clone: Its cognate antigen is unknown.

CDR3 size: 16 residues. V lost 6 bases and J lost 5; bases outside the gene matches: 10. Per germline, CDR1 MDHEN and CDR2 SYDVKM. This table comes from immunoSEQ multiplex PCR, and its TCRdb copy is limited to in-frame clones, with some not included. The sample lists around 130,000 clones; about nine tenths were seen once. Sequenced here: peripheral blood, sampled just under 74 weeks after starting pembrolizumab. This TCR derives from an adult with mismatch repair-deficient cancer. The chain joins TRBV28 to TRBJ2-1; 10 nucleotides match TRBD2. CDR3 bases: TGTGCCAGCAGCGCGAGGGGTAGCGGGAGGAACAATGAGCAGTTCTTC. It specifies CASSARGSGRNNEQFF.